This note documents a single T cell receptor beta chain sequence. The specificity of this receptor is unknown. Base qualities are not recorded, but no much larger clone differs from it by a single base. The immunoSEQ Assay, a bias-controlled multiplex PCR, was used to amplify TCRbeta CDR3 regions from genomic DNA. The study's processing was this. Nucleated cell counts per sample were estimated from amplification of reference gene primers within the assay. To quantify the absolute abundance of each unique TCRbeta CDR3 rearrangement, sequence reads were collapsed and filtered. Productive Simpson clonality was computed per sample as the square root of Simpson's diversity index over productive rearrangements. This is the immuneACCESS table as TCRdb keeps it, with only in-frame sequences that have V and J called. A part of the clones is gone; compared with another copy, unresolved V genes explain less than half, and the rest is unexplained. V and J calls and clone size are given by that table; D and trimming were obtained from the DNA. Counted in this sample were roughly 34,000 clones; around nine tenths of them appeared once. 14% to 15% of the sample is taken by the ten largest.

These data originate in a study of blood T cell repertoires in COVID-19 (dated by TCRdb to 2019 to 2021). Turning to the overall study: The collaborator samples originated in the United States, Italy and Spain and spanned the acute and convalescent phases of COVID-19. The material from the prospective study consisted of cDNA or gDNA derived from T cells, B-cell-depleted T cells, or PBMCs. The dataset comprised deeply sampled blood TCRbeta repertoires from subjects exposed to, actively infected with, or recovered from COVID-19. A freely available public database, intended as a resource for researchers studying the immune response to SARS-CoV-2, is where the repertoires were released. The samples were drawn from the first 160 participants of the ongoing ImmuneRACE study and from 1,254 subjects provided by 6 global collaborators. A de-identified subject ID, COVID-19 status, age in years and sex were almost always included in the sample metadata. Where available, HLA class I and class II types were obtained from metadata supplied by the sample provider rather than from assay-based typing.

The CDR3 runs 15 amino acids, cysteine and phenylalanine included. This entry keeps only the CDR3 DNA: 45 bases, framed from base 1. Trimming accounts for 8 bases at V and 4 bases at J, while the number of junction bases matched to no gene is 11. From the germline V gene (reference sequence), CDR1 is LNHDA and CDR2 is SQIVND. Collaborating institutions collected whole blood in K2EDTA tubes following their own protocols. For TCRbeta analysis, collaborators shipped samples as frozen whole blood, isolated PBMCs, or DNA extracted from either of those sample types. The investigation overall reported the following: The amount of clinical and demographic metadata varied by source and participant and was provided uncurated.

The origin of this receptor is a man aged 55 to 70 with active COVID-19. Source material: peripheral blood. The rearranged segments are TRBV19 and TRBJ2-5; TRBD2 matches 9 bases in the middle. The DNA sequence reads TGTGCCAGTCGCCTGAGTAGCGGGAGCCCAGAGACCCAGTACTTC. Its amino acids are CASRLSSGSPETQYF.